Listed below are T cell receptor beta chains from one sample, sequenced in a study of tumor-infiltrating lymphocytes in primary liver carcinoma. TCRdb recomputed calls from the multiplex PCR reads with MiXCR, one row per CDR3 protein. The sample has just over 30,000 distinct CDR3 sequences, 71% seen once. Sequencing used liver tumor tissue from sampling region 3. The receptors were gathered from a woman in her twenties or thirties with primary liver carcinoma and hepatitis B virus infection. Both conserved end residues are part of each CDR3. D genes are given only for firm matches. Not every row has a clone size; where given, it reads once, few, many or a size class.

j_call: TRBJ2-7; d_call: TRBD2; clone_size: .; v_call: TRBV7-8; cdr3_nt: TGTGCCAGCAGCCAAATTAGCGGGGGGCCCTACGAGCAGTATTTC; cdr3_aa: CASSQISGGPYEQYF
j_call: TRBJ2-1; d_call: .; clone_size: .; v_call: TRBV10-3; cdr3_nt: TGTGTCATCGGTGAGTCGATGGAGGGAACCTACAATGAGCAGTTCTTC; cdr3_aa: CVIGESMEGTYNEQFF
j_call: TRBJ1-1; d_call: .; clone_size: .; v_call: TRBV11-2; cdr3_nt: TGTGCCAACAGCCCACATCAGCACGGACACCTTCGCTTTTGGGGCTATGAAGATTTCTTT; cdr3_aa: CANSPHQHGHLRFWGYEDFF
j_call: TRBJ1-1; d_call: .; clone_size: many; v_call: TRBV11-2; cdr3_nt: TGTGCCAGCAGCTTAGATCCGGGGGCAGGAACTGAAGCTTTCTTT; cdr3_aa: CASSLDPGAGTEAFF
j_call: TRBJ2-1; d_call: TRBD2; clone_size: .; v_call: TRBV2; cdr3_nt: TGTGCCAGCAGGAGCGGGAATAGCGCCCAGACGGCGTACAATGAGCAGTTCTTC; cdr3_aa: CASRSGNSAQTAYNEQFF
j_call: TRBJ1-2; d_call: TRBD1; clone_size: few; v_call: TRBV20-1; cdr3_nt: TGCAGTACTAGAGACGCCAGGGGGATGAACTATGGCTACACCTTC; cdr3_aa: CSTRDARGMNYGYTF
j_call: TRBJ2-1; d_call: .; clone_size: .; v_call: TRBV4-3; cdr3_nt: TGCGTCAGCAGCCCGAATGGCGGGCAAGTGGGAGGAAGTGAGCAGTTCTTC; cdr3_aa: CVSSPNGGQVGGSEQFF
j_call: TRBJ1-6; d_call: .; clone_size: .; v_call: TRBV6-5; cdr3_nt: TGTGCCGGCATGGAAAGGAGTGTCCCCCTTTCACCCCTCCACTTT; cdr3_aa: CAGMERSVPLSPLHF
j_call: TRBJ1-1; d_call: .; clone_size: .; v_call: TRBV7-9; cdr3_nt: TGTGCCAGCAGCCCTGACAGGTTGAACACTGAAGCTTTATTT; cdr3_aa: CASSPDRLNTEALF
j_call: TRBJ2-2; d_call: .; clone_size: .; v_call: TRBV14; cdr3_nt: TGTACCAGCAGCCAAAAACTCACAACGAACACCGGAGAGCTGTTTTTT; cdr3_aa: CTSSQKLTTNTGELFF
j_call: TRBJ1-6; d_call: .; clone_size: .; v_call: TRBV12-3/TRBV12-4; cdr3_nt: TGTGCCAGCAGTTTAGACATGGCCCATTATTCAACCCTCCACTTT; cdr3_aa: CASSLDMAHYSTLHF
j_call: TRBJ1-5; d_call: .; clone_size: .; v_call: TRBV10-2; cdr3_nt: TGCGCCAGCACCGGGGGGCTCCTGGCGCGAGGCAATCAGCCCCAGCATTTT; cdr3_aa: CASTGGLLARGNQPQHF
j_call: TRBJ2-1; d_call: .; clone_size: few; v_call: TRBV4-2; cdr3_nt: TGTGCCAGCAGCCACCCAGAGCGGGTCAACAATGAGCAGTTCTTC; cdr3_aa: CASSHPERVNNEQFF
j_call: TRBJ2-1; d_call: .; clone_size: .; v_call: TRBV11-2; cdr3_nt: TGTGCCAGCAACTTACAGGGTACAGGCAATGAGCAGTTCTTC; cdr3_aa: CASNLQGTGNEQFF
j_call: TRBJ2-1; d_call: .; clone_size: many; v_call: TRBV11-3; cdr3_nt: TGTGCCAGCAGCTTAGGGGGTGGGTCGGCCAGATACAATGAGCAGTTCTTC; cdr3_aa: CASSLGGGSARYNEQFF
j_call: TRBJ1-2; d_call: .; clone_size: many; v_call: TRBV11-2; cdr3_nt: TGTGTCAGCAGCTTAACAATACAGGGAGATGGTGGCTACACCTTC; cdr3_aa: CVSSLTIQGDGGYTF
j_call: TRBJ2-2; d_call: TRBD2; clone_size: .; v_call: TRBV11-3; cdr3_nt: TGTGCCAGCAGCCGACTAGCGGGGGGGGGTATGAACACCGGGGAGCTGTTTTTT; cdr3_aa: CASSRLAGGGMNTGELFF
j_call: TRBJ2-5; d_call: .; clone_size: .; v_call: TRBV11-2; cdr3_nt: TGTGTCAGCAGCATGAGGGGGAACCAAGAGACCCAGTACTTC; cdr3_aa: CVSSMRGNQETQYF
j_call: TRBJ2-7; d_call: .; clone_size: .; v_call: TRBV7-8; cdr3_nt: TGTGCCAGCATCTTAGAGCCGGTATCCTACGAGCACTACTTC; cdr3_aa: CASILEPVSYEHYF
j_call: TRBJ2-1; d_call: TRBD2; clone_size: .; v_call: TRBV13; cdr3_nt: TGTGTGAGCAGGGAGGGGAACGGCAATGTGCAGTTCTTC; cdr3_aa: CVSREGNGNVQFF
j_call: TRBJ1-1; d_call: TRBD1; clone_size: many; v_call: TRBV11-3; cdr3_nt: TGTGCCTCCGGTCAGGGGGCGCCAATCTCCACTGAAGCTTTCTTT; cdr3_aa: CASGQGAPISTEAFF
j_call: TRBJ2-3; d_call: TRBD2; clone_size: .; v_call: TRBV11-2; cdr3_nt: TGTGCCAGCAGCCACCGAGGGAGCGGGAGCCTCTCAGAAACGCAGTATTTT; cdr3_aa: CASSHRGSGSLSETQYF
j_call: TRBJ2-7; d_call: TRBD1; clone_size: few; v_call: TRBV7-6; cdr3_nt: TGTGCCAGCAGCCCTCAGGGGGCGCACTTCTACGAGCAGTACTTC; cdr3_aa: CASSPQGAHFYEQYF
j_call: TRBJ2-3; d_call: .; clone_size: .; v_call: TRBV12-3/TRBV12-4; cdr3_nt: TGTGCCAGCACCCTTGGGGGTGCTAGCGAGTATATGCAGTATTTT; cdr3_aa: CASTLGGASEYMQYF
j_call: TRBJ1-2; d_call: .; clone_size: .; v_call: TRBV11-2; cdr3_nt: TGTGCCAGCAACTTAACATTCGTGTTTGGCGGGTACACCTTC; cdr3_aa: CASNLTFVFGGYTF
j_call: TRBJ2-1; d_call: TRBD2; clone_size: few; v_call: TRBV11-3; cdr3_nt: TGTACCAGCAGCTTAGGTCGGGGGGAGTGGGATGTCGATGAGCAGTTCTTC; cdr3_aa: CTSSLGRGEWDVDEQFF
j_call: TRBJ1-2; d_call: .; clone_size: .; v_call: TRBV6-5; cdr3_nt: TGTGCCAGCAGTCCACCAGGCGTCGACTACACCTTC; cdr3_aa: CASSPPGVDYTF